This entry is about one T cell receptor beta chain. Between the trimmed V and J ends, which lost 2 bases and 0 bases, there was a span of 11 bases. Germline-derived CDR1 and CDR2 are SGHAT and FQNNGV. CDR3 length: 17 residues. The data were obtained in a study of OX40 agonist ivuxolimab in advanced cancers. Clones were read by immunoSEQ multiplex PCR, and TCRdb kept only the in-frame ones, dropping some. Among 25,000 to 35,000 clones, more than 75% were seen once, and the ten largest hold less than 25%. Any history of autoimmune disease or systemic immunosuppression disqualified patients. This sequence was found in an adult with an advanced solid tumor such as melanoma, head and neck, liver or kidney cancer. The chain carries TRBV11-2 and TRBJ2-6; D call uncertain. The input for sequencing was CD4+ or CD8+ T cells sorted from blood, taken in a trial of the OX40 agonist ivuxolimab. CDR3 sequence (DNA): TGTGCCAGCAGCTTACGGTCAGTTGGCTCTGGGGCCAACGTCCTGACTTTC. This gives the protein CASSLRSVGSGANVLTF.